These 20 T cell receptor beta chains originate from one sample sequenced in a study of blood T cell repertoires in COVID-19. TCRdb's table, derived via immunoSEQ multiplex PCR, lists solely in-frame clones and lacks some. This table has fewer than 200,000 clones, 65% to 90% appearing once. Sequenced: peripheral blood. The receptors were sampled from a woman aged 40-49 years with COVID-19, enrolled during active disease.

The rearrangement joins TRBV9 to TRBJ2-7; D is ambiguous. Germline CDR1 and CDR2: SGDLS and YYNGEE. V was cut by 4 bases and J by 5 bases, with 10 bases left in between. This CDR3 contains 12 residues. The CDR3 here is CASSTRLDEQYV. In nucleotides, the CDR3 is TGTGCCAGCAGCACCAGGCTTGACGAGCAGTACGTC.

The chain uses TRBV2 and TRBJ2-3; 9 bases are shared with TRBD2. V was clipped by 3 bases and J by 11 bases; unmatched bases: 6. Germline V lookup: CDR1 SNHLY, CDR2 FYNNEI. CDR3 length: 13 residues. In DNA form, the CDR3 reads TGTGCCAGCAGTGAGGGACTAGCTGGGAAGCAGTATTTT. Translation: CASSEGLAGKQYF.

This clone came up once. The V call is TRBV28, the J call TRBJ2-1, with 8 bases aligning to TRBD2. This CDR3 is built from 15 residues. Trimming took 4 bases from V and 4 from J; bases not matched to a gene: 6. Germline CDR1 MDHEN, CDR2 SYDVKM. The CDR3 DNA reads as TGTGCCAGCAGTTCCGTTAGCGGGATTTACAATGAGCAGTTCTTC. Protein product: CASSSVSGIYNEQFF.

The chain is built from TRBV7-8 and TRBJ1-1, with no clear D. Germline-derived CDR1 and CDR2 are SGHVS and FQNEAQ. The CDR3 runs 16 residues. The V end lost 5 bases, the J end lost 0 bases, and 16 bases lay between the germline ends. The CDR3 is CASSHRTQVMNTEAFF. Written as DNA, the CDR3 is TGTGCCAGCAGCCACCGGACTCAGGTGATGAACACTGAAGCTTTCTTT.

The chain joins TRBV15 to TRBJ2-6, with D possibly TRBD2 on 5 matching bases. Germline V lookup: CDR1 LNHNV, CDR2 YYDKDF (reference sequence). The CDR3 runs 15 residues. The germline V and J ends were trimmed by 5 bases and 4 bases, with 12 bases remaining between them. Written as DNA, the CDR3 is TGTGCCACCAGCCGGAGGACGGAGGGGGCCAACGTCCTGACTTTC. Translation gives CATSRRTEGANVLTF. The variable domain in full, completed from reference TRBV15 and TRBJ2-6, reads DAMVIQNPRYQVTQFGKPVTLSCSQTLNHNVMYWYQQKSSQAPKLLFHYYDKDFNNEADTPDNFQSRRPNTSFCFLDIRSPGLGDTAMYLCATSRRTEGANVLTFGAGSRLTVL.

The chain links TRBV2 to TRBJ2-6; D gene uncertain. In germline, CDR1 is SNHLY, CDR2 FYNNEI. CDR3 length: 16 amino acids. Between the trimmed V and J ends, which lost 1 base and 1 base, there was a span of 8 bases. CDR3 region: CASSEVARSGANVLTF. The CDR3 nucleotides are TGTGCCAGCAGTGAAGTTGCGCGGTCTGGGGCCAACGTCCTGACTTTC. The full variable domain, completed using reference TRBV2 and TRBJ2-6, is EPEVTQTPSHQVTQMGQEVILRCVPISNHLYFYWYRQILGQKVEFLVSFYNNEISEKSEIFDDQFSVERPDGSNFTLKIRSTKLEDSAMYFCASSEVARSGANVLTFGAGSRLTVL.

About this clone itself: One end of the junction fails to match germline, which may point to a read error. The CDR3 loop is CASSPGLAGGDEQFF. CDR3 DNA sequence: TGTGCTAGCAGCCCAGGACTAGCGGGAGGGGATGAGCAGTTCTTC. The chain recombines TRBV7-7 with TRBJ2-1; 15 nucleotides match TRBD2. This CDR3 has 15 amino acids. The germline gives CDR1 SSHAT, CDR2 FNYEAQ (reference sequence).

The chain joins TRBV9 to TRBJ2-7; 10 nucleotides match TRBD1. Per germline, CDR1 SGDLS and CDR2 YYNGEE. V was clipped by 5 bases and J by 5 bases; unmatched bases: 7. This CDR3 region has 14 residues. CDR3 nucleotides: TGTGCCAGCAGAGCAGACAGGGGGCAAAACGAGCAGTACGTC. It codes for CASRADRGQNEQYV.

V usage is TRBV10-2 and J usage is TRBJ2-2, with D tentatively TRBD1 (5 bases). This CDR3 comprises 13 residues. The V gene lost 2 bases and the J gene lost 4 bases, with 5 bases spanning the gap. Germline values: CDR1 WSHSY, CDR2 SAAADI. The DNA for the CDR3 is TGCGCCAGCAGTGAGCAGGGCACCGGGGAGCTGTTTTTT. Translation: CASSEQGTGELFF.

The rearrangement joins TRBV6-5 to TRBJ2-7; D unresolved. The CDR3 runs to 13 residues. The V gene's germline CDR1 is MNHEY and CDR2 SVGAGI. Trimming shortened V by 0 bases and J by 6 bases, and 9 bases separated the two germline ends. The CDR3 DNA reads TGTGCCAGCAGTTACTCCCCCTGGAGCGAGCAGTACTTC. It yields the protein CASSYSPWSEQYF.

In its sample, this clone was seen once. The V and J genes are TRBV4-1 and TRBJ1-1, with 7 positions matching TRBD1. The ends lost 3 bases at V and 5 bases at J; junction bases unmatched: 15. The CDR3 contains 17 residues. From germline, CDR1 is MGHRA and CDR2 YSYEKL. CDR3 bases: TGCGCCAGCAGCCAGACGCGCAGGAAAGGGGGCGGGACTGAAGCTTTCTTT. Its protein product is CASSQTRRKGGGTEAFF.

The chain employs TRBV18 and TRBJ2-7; TRBD1 matches at 7 bases. After removal of 3 bases from V and 3 bases from J, the junction contained 2 bases not matched to a gene. This CDR3 comprises 13 residues. CDR1 and CDR2 (germline): KGHSH, LQKENI. Here the CDR3 reads CASSPDRVYEQYF. The CDR3 coding sequence is TGTGCCAGCTCACCTGACAGGGTCTACGAGCAGTACTTC.

V usage is TRBV7-8 and J usage is TRBJ1-6; D perhaps matches TRBD1 (6 bases). The germline V gene encodes CDR1 SGHVS and CDR2 FQNEAQ. V was cut by 5 bases and J by 9 bases, with 17 bases left in between. This CDR3 has 15 amino acids. CDR3 region: CASSPSGGAGSPLHF. In DNA, the CDR3 is TGTGCCAGCAGCCCCTCTGGGGGGGCCGGTTCACCCCTCCACTTT. Drawing the rest from reference TRBV7-8 and TRBJ1-6, the complete variable domain is GAGVSQSPRYKVAKRGQDVALRCDPISGHVSLFWYQQALGQGPEFLTYFQNEAQLDKSGLPSDRFFAERPEGSVSTLKIQRTQQEDSAVYLCASSPSGGAGSPLHFGNGTRLTVT.

J is TRBJ2-3 and V is TRBV5-4, with 9 nucleotides matching TRBD1. There are 16 residues in the CDR3. J was trimmed by 4 bases and V by 4 bases; bases with no gene match: 10. Germline assignment: CDR1 SGHNT and CDR2 YYREEE (reference sequence). The CDR3 region is CASSPGRTGDADTQYF. DNA for the CDR3: TGTGCCAGCAGCCCTGGTCGGACAGGGGATGCAGATACGCAGTATTTT.

The V and J genes are TRBV7-9 and TRBJ1-3, with D uncertain. The germline gives CDR1 SEHNR, CDR2 FQNEAQ (reference sequence). V was cut by 0 bases and J by 6 bases, with 9 bases left in between. This CDR3 contains 14 residues. The CDR3 nucleotides are TGTGCCAGCAGCTTAGCATCTCACATAAACACCATATATTTT. Amino acid sequence: CASSLASHINTIYF. The complete variable domain, with remaining parts taken from reference TRBV7-9 and TRBJ1-3, reads DTGVSQNPRHKITKRGQNVTFRCDPISEHNRLYWYRQTLGQGPEFLTYFQNEAQLEKSRLLSDRFSAERPKGSFSTLEIQRTEQGDSAMYLCASSLASHINTIYFGEGSWLTVV.

V gene TRBV3-1 (or the pseudogene TRBV3-2) combines with J gene TRBJ2-6; tentatively, D is TRBD1 (5 bases). This CDR3 spans 17 amino acids. Trimming cost V 3 bases and J 2 bases, with 14 bases left between them. Germline CDR1 is LGHDT and CDR2 is YNNKEL (reference sequence). The chain's CDR3 is CASSHRRAQTGANVLTF. The CDR3 coding sequence is TGTGCCAGCAGCCACCGCAGGGCCCAGACTGGGGCCAACGTCCTGACTTTC.

This chain links TRBV24-1 with TRBJ2-2; TRBD1 matches at 10 bases. The CDR3 has 16 residues. CDR1 and CDR2 from the germline V gene are KGHDR and SFDVKD. Trimming removed 9 bases from V and 4 bases from J; junction bases left unmatched: 10. DNA for the CDR3: TGTGCCACCGAGGTGTCGGGACAGGGGACCACCGGGGAGCTGTTTTTT. It yields the protein CATEVSGQGTTGELFF.

In the case of this clone: This could be a read error, since a much larger clone is one nucleotide away. Other DNA sequences within the sample encode an identical CDR3. The rearrangement uses TRBV19 and TRBJ2-1, with 12 bases aligning to TRBD2. This CDR3 is 15 amino acids long. J lost 6 bases, V lost 2 bases, and 2 bases had no gene match. Germline V gives CDR1 LNHDA, CDR2 SQIVND (reference sequence). The CDR3 DNA sequence: TGTGCCAGTAGTATACTAGCGGGAGGGCTCAATGAGCAGTTCTTC. This gives the protein CASSILAGGLNEQFF.

This chain links TRBV7-9 with TRBJ1-2; the match to TRBD1 covers 7 bases. Germline assignment: CDR1 SEHNR and CDR2 FQNEAQ (reference sequence). The CDR3 is 13 residues long. With V trimmed by 3 bases and J by 8 bases, 6 bases remained unmatched. The CDR3 protein is CASSFRQGGGYTF. CDR3 coding DNA: TGTGCCAGCAGCTTCAGACAGGGTGGAGGCTACACCTTC.

The chain carries TRBV5-1 and TRBJ1-2; D might be TRBD1 (6 bases). The V and J ends lost 5 bases and 4 bases respectively, with 21 bases between them. The CDR3 length is 16 residues. The germline CDR1 and CDR2 sequences are SGHRS and YFSETQ. The CDR3 spells CASSVGGAQAGYGYTF. The CDR3 nucleotides read TGCGCCAGCAGTGTTGGGGGGGCGCAGGCTGGCTATGGCTACACCTTC.